This T cell receptor (beta chain) came from a study of blood T cell repertoires in COVID-19. This clone was picked up a small number of times. Germline-derived CDR1 and CDR2 are SGHTA and FQGTGA. V was cut by 2 bases and J by 0 bases, with 11 bases left in between. This CDR3 is built from 15 residues. Some clones are missing from TCRdb's copy, which holds only in-frame ones; the method was immunoSEQ multiplex PCR. The sample lists around 260,000 clones, around 88% occurring once. The specimen sequenced was peripheral blood. This chain connects TRBV7-3 to TRBJ2-7, with unresolved D. The receptor was isolated from a man younger than 45 with active or convalescent COVID-19. The CDR3: CASSLEADTSYEQYF. The CDR3 DNA follows: TGTGCCAGCAGCTTAGAGGCAGATACCTCCTACGAGCAGTACTTC.